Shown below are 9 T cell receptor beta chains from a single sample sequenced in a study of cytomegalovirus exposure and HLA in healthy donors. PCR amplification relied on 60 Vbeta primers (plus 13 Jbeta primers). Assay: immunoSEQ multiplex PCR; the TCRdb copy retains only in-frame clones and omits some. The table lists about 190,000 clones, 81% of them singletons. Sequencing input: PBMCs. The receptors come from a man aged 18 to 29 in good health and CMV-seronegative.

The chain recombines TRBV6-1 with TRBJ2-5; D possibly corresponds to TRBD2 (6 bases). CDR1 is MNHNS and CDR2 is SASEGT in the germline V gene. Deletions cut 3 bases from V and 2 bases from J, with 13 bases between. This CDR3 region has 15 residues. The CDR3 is CASSDRGGVQETQYF. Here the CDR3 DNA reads TGTGCCAGCAGTGACCGGGGCGGGGTACAAGAGACCCAGTACTTC.

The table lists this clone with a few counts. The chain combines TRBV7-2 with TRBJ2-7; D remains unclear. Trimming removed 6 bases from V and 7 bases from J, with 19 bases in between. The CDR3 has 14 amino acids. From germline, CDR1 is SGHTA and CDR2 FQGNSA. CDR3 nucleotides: TGTGCCAGCAGTTTTCCCATGAAGAGAGAGGAGCAGTACTTC. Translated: CASSFPMKREEQYF. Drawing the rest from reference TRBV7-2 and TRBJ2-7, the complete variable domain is GAGVSQSPSNKVTEKGKDVELRCDPISGHTALYWYRQSLGQGLEFLIYFQGNSAPDKSGLPSDRFSAERTGGSVSTLTIQRTQQEDSAVYLCASSFPMKREEQYFGPGTRLTVT.

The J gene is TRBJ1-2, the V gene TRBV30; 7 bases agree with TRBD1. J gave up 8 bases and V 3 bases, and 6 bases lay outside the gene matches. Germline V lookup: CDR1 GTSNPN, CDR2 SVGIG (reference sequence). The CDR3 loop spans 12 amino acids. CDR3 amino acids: CAWSEDRVGYTF. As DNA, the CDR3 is TGTGCCTGGAGCGAAGACAGGGTCGGCTACACCTTC.

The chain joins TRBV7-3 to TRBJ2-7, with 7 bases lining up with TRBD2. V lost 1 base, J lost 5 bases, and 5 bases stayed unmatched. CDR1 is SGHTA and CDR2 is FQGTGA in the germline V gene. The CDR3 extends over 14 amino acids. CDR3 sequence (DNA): TGTGCCAGCAGCTTAAGCGGGAGCATCGACGAGCAGTACTTC. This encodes CASSLSGSIDEQYF. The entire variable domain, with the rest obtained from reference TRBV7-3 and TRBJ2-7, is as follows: GAGVSQTPSNKVTEKGKYVELRCDPISGHTALYWYRQSLGQGPEFLIYFQGTGAADDSGLPNDRFFAVRPEGSVSTLKIQRTERGDSAVYLCASSLSGSIDEQYFGPGTRLTVT.

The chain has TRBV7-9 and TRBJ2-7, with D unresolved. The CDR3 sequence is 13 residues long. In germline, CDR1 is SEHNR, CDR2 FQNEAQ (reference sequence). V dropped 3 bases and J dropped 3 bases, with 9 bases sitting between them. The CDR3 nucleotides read TGTGCCAGCAGCTTCGACACCAACTACGAGCAGTACTTC. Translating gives CASSFDTNYEQYF.

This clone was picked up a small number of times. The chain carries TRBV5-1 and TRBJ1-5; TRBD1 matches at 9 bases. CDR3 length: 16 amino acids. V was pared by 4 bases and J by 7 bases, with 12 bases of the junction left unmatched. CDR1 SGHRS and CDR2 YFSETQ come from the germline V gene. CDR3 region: CASSPEGDRVGQPQHF. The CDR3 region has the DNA TGCGCCAGCAGCCCTGAGGGGGACAGGGTAGGCCAGCCCCAGCATTTT.

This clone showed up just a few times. The CDR3 DNA reads as TGTGCCAGTAGTCGTTTTGGACAGGGCACAGATACGCAGTATTTT. Translation: CASSRFGQGTDTQYF. The J gene is TRBJ2-3, the V gene TRBV19, with 7 bases that match TRBD1. Trimming took 5 bases from V and 1 from J; bases not matched to a gene: 6. Germline CDR1 is LNHDA and CDR2 is SQIVND (reference sequence). There are 15 residues in the CDR3.

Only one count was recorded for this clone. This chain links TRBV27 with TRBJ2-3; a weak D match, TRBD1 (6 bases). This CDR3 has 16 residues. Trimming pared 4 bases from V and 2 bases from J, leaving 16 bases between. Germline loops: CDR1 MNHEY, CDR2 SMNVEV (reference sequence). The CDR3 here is CASSSRDTPNTDTQYF. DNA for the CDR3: TGTGCCAGCAGTTCCCGGGACACTCCAAACACAGATACGCAGTATTTT.

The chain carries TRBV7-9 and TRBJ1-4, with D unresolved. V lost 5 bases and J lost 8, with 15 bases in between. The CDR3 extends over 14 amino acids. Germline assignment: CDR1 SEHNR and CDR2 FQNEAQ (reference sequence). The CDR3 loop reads CASSRSLGSEKLFF. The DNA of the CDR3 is TGTGCCAGCAGCCGTTCGTTGGGGAGCGAAAAACTGTTTTTT.